Listed below are T cell receptor beta chains from one sample, sequenced in a study of blood T cell repertoires in COVID-19. Here immunoSEQ multiplex PCR was the method, and the copy in TCRdb shows in-frame clones only, minus some. This sample has under 300,000 clones; around 90% occur once, and the top ten carry about 6%. The source material was PBMCs or T cells enriched from blood (not recorded which). The receptors come from a woman in her twenties or thirties with acute COVID-19. CDR3s include the opening cysteine and the closing phenylalanine or tryptophan. Fields, in order: V gene, CDR3 protein.

V gene: TRBV5-5
CDR3 protein: CASSLVQVGLGQETQYF

V gene: TRBV18
CDR3 protein: CASSPRREGSEAFF

V gene: TRBV4-1
CDR3 protein: CASSHLSRGQGAVEQYF

V gene: TRBV4-3
CDR3 protein: CASSQGPLWEGSSYNEQFF

V gene: TRBV2
CDR3 protein: CASSEALLSQHF

V gene: TRBV11-2
CDR3 protein: CASSPDPGFRTHEQYF

V gene: TRBV11-2
CDR3 protein: CASSFDRSRGYTF

V gene: TRBV6-5
CDR3 protein: CASSYGVPGNSYEQYF

V gene: TRBV10-2
CDR3 protein: CASSEFQGYTEAFF

V gene: TRBV27
CDR3 protein: CASSFFVPLAGERLAKNIQYF

V gene: TRBV5-1
CDR3 protein: CASSLALGTVTPLHF

V gene: TRBV11-1
CDR3 protein: CASSRDRYQETQYF

V gene: TRBV30
CDR3 protein: CAWSVRDTPSRLAGGFTGELFF

V gene: TRBV27
CDR3 protein: CASSLIAAGVRSRKGDGYTF

V gene: TRBV3-1/TRBV3-2
CDR3 protein: CASSQDYRVGHNQPQHF

V gene: TRBV6-5
CDR3 protein: CASKKGFLETQYF

V gene: TRBV27
CDR3 protein: CASSPRLAGAPETQYF

V gene: TRBV28
CDR3 protein: CASVAGGQETQYF

V gene: TRBV28
CDR3 protein: CASSFFGGVSYNEQFF

V gene: TRBV7-9
CDR3 protein: CASSVRTAGELFF

V gene: TRBV9
CDR3 protein: CARGLLAYEQYF

V gene: TRBV19
CDR3 protein: CASRGRGHIQYF

V gene: TRBV6-5
CDR3 protein: CASTSGTGSSYEQYF

V gene: TRBV19
CDR3 protein: CASSLGTGNNEKLFF

V gene: TRBV14
CDR3 protein: CASSHASGTTYGYTF

V gene: TRBV2
CDR3 protein: CASSRHLLSGNTIYF

V gene: TRBV7-2
CDR3 protein: CASSPASGQNEKLFF

V gene: TRBV7-6
CDR3 protein: CASSLATGGEQYF

V gene: TRBV5-6
CDR3 protein: CASSARDRALSEAFF

V gene: TRBV5-1
CDR3 protein: CASTGTGTYEQYF

V gene: TRBV3-1/TRBV3-2
CDR3 protein: CASSDLFGGGTDTQYF

V gene: TRBV5-4
CDR3 protein: CASSLEGFNEKLFF

V gene: TRBV27
CDR3 protein: CASSFDRGHNEQFF

V gene: TRBV28
CDR3 protein: CASSGGQGEQYF

V gene: TRBV4-3
CDR3 protein: CASSRGLAGDNEQFF

V gene: TRBV10-2
CDR3 protein: CASSEHRESPLHF

V gene: TRBV2
CDR3 protein: CASSEKGGTYGYTF

V gene: TRBV7-9
CDR3 protein: CASSLDRQAPYGYTF